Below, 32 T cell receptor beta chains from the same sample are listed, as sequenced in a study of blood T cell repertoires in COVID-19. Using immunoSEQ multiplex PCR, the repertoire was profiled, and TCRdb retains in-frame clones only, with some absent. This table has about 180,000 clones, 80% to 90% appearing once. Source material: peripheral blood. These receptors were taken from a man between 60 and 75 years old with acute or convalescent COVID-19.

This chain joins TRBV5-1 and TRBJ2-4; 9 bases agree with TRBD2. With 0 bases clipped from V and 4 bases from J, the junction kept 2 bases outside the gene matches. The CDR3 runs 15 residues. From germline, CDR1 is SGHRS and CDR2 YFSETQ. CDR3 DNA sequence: TGCGCCAGCAGCTTGGGGCTAGCGGGGAAAAACATTCAGTACTTC. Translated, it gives CASSLGLAGKNIQYF. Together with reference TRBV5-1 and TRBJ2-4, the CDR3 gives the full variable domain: KAGVTQTPRYLIKTRGQQVTLSCSPISGHRSVSWYQQTPGQGLQFLFEYFSETQRNKGNFPGRFSGRQFSNSRSEMNVSTLELGDSALYLCASSLGLAGKNIQYFGAGTRLSVL.

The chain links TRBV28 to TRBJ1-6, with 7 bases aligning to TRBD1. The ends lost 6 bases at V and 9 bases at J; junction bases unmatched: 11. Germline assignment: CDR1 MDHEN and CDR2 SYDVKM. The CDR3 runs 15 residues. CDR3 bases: TGTGCCAGCAGACCGACAGGGTCTCAAATTTCACCCCTCCACTTT. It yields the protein CASRPTGSQISPLHF.

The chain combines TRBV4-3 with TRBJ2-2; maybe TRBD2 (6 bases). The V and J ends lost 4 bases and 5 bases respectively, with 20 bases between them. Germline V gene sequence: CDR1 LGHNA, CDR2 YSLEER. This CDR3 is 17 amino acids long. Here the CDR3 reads CASSRDLGGERTGELFF. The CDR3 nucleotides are TGCGCCAGCAGCCGGGACTTGGGGGGAGAAAGAACCGGGGAGCTGTTTTTT.

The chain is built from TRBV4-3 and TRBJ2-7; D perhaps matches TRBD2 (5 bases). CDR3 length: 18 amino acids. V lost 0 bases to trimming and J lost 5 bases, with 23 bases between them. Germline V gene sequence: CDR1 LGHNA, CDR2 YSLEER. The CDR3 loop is CASSQDLPGGSFPHEQYF. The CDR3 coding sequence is TGCGCCAGCAGCCAAGATCTCCCCGGCGGGTCCTTTCCCCACGAGCAGTACTTC.

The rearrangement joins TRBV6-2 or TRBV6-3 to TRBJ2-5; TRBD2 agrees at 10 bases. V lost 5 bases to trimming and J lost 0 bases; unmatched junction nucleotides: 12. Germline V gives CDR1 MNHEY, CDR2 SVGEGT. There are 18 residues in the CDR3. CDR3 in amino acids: CASSLPGLASSYQETQYF. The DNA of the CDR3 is TGTGCCAGCAGTCTTCCGGGACTAGCGTCTTCGTACCAAGAGACCCAGTACTTC.

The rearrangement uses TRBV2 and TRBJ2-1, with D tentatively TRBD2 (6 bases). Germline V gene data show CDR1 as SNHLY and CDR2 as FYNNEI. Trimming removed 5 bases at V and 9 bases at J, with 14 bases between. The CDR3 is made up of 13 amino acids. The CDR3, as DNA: TGTGCCAGCAGTTGGGAGGCCCGGGGTGAGCAGTTCTTC. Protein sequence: CASSWEARGEQFF.

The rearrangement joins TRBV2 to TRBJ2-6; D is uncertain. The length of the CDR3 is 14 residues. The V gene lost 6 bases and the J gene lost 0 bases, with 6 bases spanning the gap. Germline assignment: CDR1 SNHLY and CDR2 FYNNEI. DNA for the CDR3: TGTGCCAGCAGAGAGGCCTCTGGGGCCAACGTCCTGACTTTC. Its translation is CASREASGANVLTF.

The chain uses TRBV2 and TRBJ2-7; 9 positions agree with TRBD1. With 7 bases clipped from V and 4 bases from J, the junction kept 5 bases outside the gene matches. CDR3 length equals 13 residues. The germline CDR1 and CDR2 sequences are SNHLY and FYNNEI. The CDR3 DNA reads TGTGCCAGCAAGGGACAGGGTTCGTACGAGCAGTACTTC. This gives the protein CASKGQGSYEQYF.

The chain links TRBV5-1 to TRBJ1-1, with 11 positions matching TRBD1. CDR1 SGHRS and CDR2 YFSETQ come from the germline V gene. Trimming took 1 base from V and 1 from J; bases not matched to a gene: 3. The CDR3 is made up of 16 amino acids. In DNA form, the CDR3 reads TGCGCCAGCAGCTTGTGGACAGGGGGCAGGAACACTGAAGCTTTCTTT. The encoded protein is CASSLWTGGRNTEAFF.

The CDR3: CASTGGVANTEAFF. DNA of the CDR3: TGTGCCAGTACCGGGGGGGTTGCGAACACTGAAGCTTTCTTT. The chain uses TRBV19 and TRBJ1-1, with D possibly being TRBD1 (5 bases). Germline assignment: CDR1 LNHDA and CDR2 SQIVND (reference sequence). The V end lost 7 bases, the J end lost 1 base, and 13 bases lay between the germline ends. The CDR3 runs to 14 residues. The full variable domain, completed using reference TRBV19 and TRBJ1-1, is DGGITQSPKYLFRKEGQNVTLSCEQNLNHDAMYWYRQDPGQGLRLIYYSQIVNDFQKGDIAEGYSVSREKKESFPLTVTSAQKNPTAFYLCASTGGVANTEAFFGQGTRLTVV.

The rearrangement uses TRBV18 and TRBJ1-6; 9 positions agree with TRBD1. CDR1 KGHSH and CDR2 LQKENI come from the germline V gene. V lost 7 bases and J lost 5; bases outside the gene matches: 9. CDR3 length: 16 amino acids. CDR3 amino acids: CASFSTGGAHNSPLHF. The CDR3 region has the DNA TGTGCCAGCTTTTCTACAGGGGGCGCGCATAATTCACCCCTCCACTTT.

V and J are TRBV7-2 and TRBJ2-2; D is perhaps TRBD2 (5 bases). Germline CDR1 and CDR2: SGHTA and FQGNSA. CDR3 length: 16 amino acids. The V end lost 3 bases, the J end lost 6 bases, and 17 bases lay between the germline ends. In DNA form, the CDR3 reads TGTGCCAGCAGCTTTTTAGCGCCTCCGAGACCCGGGGAGCTGTTTTTT. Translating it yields CASSFLAPPRPGELFF.

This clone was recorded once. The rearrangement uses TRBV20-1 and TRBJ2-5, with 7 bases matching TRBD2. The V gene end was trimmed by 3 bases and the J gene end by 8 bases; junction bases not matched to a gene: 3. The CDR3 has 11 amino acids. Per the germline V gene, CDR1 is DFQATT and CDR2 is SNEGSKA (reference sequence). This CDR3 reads CSASGRSTQYF. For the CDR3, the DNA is TGCAGTGCTAGCGGGAGGAGCACCCAGTACTTC.

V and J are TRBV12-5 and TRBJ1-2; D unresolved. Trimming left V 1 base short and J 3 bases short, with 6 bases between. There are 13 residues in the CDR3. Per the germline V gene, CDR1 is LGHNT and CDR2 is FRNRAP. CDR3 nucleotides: TGTGCTAGTGGTTTGGACAGTCACTATGGCTACACCTTC. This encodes CASGLDSHYGYTF.

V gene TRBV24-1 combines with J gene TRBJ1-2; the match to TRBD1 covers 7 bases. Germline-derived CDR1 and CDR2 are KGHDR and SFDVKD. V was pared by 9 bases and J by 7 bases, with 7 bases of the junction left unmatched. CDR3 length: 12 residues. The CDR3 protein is CATSDRELGYTF. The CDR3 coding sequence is TGTGCCACCTCAGACAGGGAACTTGGCTACACCTTC.

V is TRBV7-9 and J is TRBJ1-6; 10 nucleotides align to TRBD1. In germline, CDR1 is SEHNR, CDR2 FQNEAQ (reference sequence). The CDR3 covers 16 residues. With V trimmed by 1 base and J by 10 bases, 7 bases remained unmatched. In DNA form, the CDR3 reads TGTGCCAGCAGCTTAGGTGGAGGGGACAGGGGCTCACCCCTCCACTTT. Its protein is CASSLGGGDRGSPLHF.

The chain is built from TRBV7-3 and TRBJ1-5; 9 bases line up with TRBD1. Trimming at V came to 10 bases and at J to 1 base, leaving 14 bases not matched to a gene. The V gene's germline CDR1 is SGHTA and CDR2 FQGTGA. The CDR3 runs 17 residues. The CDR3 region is CANRDREAALSNQPQHF. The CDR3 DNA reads TGTGCCAACAGGGACAGGGAGGCGGCCTTAAGCAATCAGCCCCAGCATTTT.

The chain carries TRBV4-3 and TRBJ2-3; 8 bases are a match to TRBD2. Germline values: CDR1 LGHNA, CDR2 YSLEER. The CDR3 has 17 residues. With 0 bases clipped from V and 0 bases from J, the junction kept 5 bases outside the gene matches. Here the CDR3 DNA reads TGCGCCAGCAGCCAAGATGGGGCTAGCGGGAGCACAGATACGCAGTATTTT. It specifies CASSQDGASGSTDTQYF.

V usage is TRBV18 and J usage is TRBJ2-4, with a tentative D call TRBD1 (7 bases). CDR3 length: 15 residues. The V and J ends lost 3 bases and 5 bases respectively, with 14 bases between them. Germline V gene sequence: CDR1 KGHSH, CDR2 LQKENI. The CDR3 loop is CASSPGRGDQNIQYF. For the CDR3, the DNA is TGTGCCAGCTCACCGGGCAGGGGGGACCAAAACATTCAGTACTTC.

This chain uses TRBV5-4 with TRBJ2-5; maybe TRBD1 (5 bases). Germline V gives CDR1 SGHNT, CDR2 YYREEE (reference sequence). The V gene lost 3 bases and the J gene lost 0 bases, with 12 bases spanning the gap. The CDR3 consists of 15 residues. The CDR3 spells CASSSTGEYQETQYF. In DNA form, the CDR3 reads TGTGCCAGCAGCTCCACAGGCGAGTACCAAGAGACCCAGTACTTC. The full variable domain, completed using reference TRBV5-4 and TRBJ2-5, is ETGVTQSPTHLIKTRGQQVTLRCSSQSGHNTVSWYQQALGQGPQFIFQYYREEENGRGNFPPRFSGLQFPNYSSELNVNALELDDSALYLCASSSTGEYQETQYFGPGTRLLVL.

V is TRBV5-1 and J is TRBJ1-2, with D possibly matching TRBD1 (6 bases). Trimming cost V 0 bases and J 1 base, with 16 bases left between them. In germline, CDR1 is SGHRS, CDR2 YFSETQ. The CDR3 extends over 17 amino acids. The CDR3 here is CASSLGPGQGLNYGYTF. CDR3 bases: TGCGCCAGCAGCTTGGGGCCGGGGCAGGGGCTTAACTATGGCTACACCTTC.

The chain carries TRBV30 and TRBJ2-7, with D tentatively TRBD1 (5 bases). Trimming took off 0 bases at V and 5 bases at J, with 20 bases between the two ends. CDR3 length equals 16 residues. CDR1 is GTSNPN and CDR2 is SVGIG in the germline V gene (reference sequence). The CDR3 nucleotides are TGTGCCTGGAGTGTCGGAACCTGGGGCCTACTAAACGAGCAGTACTTC. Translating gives CAWSVGTWGLLNEQYF.

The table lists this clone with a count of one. The CDR3 nucleotides read TGTGCCAGCAGCTTGGAGACAGCTCCCCCCGAGCAGTACTTC. Translating gives CASSLETAPPEQYF. This sequence joins TRBV5-5 and TRBJ2-7, with a weak D call TRBD1 (5 bases). Germline V gives CDR1 SGHKS, CDR2 YYEKEE (reference sequence). This CDR3 has 14 amino acids. With 0 bases removed from V and 6 bases from J, the gap between germline ends came to 13 bases.

The CDR3: CASSPGTVGFYNSPLHF. The CDR3 DNA reads TGTGCCAGCAGCCCAGGGACAGTCGGGTTCTATAATTCACCCCTCCACTTT. The chain couples TRBV11-2 to TRBJ1-6; TRBD1 matches 7 bases. Per germline, CDR1 SGHAT and CDR2 FQNNGV. V trimming: 5 bases; J trimming: 3 bases; junction bases outside the gene matches: 10. This CDR3 spans 17 amino acids.

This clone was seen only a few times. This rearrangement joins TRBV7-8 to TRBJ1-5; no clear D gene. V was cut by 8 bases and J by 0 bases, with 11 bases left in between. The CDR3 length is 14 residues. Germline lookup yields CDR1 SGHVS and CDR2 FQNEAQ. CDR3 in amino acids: CASAQSNSNQPQHF. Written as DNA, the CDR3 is TGTGCCAGCGCACAGTCCAATAGCAATCAGCCCCAGCATTTT.

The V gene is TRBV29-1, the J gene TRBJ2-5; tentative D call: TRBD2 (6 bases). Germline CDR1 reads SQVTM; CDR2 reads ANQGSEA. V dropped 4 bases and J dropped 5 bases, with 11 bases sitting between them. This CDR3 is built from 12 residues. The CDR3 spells CSVGREWETQYF. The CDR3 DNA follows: TGCAGCGTTGGTCGGGAGTGGGAGACCCAGTACTTC.

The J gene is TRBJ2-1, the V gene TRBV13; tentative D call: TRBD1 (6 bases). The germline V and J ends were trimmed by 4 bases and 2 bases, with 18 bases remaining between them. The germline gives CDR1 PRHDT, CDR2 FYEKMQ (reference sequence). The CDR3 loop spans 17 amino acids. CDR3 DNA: TGTGCCAGCAGCTCACTCCGACAGGAACTTGCCTACAATGAGCAGTTCTTC. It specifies CASSSLRQELAYNEQFF.

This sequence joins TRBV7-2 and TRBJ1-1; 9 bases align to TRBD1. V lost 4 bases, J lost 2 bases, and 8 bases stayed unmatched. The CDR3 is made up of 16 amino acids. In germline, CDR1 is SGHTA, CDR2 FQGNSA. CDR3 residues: CASSSAVQGANTEAFF. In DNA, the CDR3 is TGTGCCAGCAGCTCCGCGGTACAGGGGGCTAACACTGAAGCTTTCTTT.

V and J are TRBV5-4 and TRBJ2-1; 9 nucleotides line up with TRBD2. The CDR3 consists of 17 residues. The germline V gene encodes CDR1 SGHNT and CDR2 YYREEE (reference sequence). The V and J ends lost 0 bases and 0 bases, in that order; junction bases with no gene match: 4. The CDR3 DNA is TGTGCCAGCAGCTTGGGTAGCGGGGGTCACTCCTACAATGAGCAGTTCTTC. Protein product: CASSLGSGGHSYNEQFF.

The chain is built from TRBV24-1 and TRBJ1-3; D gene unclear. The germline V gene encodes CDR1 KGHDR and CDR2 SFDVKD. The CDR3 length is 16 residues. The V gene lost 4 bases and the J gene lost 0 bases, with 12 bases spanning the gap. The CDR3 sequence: CATSDPLRGSGNTIYF. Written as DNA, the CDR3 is TGTGCCACCAGTGACCCGCTCCGGGGCTCTGGAAACACCATATATTTT.

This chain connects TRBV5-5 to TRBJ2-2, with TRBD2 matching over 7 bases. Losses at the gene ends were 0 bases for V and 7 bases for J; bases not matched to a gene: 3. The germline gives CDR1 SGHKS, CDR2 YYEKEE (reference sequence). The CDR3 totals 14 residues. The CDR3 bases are TGTGCCAGCAGCTTGGTCACTAGCGTCGGGGAGCTGTTTTTT. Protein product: CASSLVTSVGELFF.

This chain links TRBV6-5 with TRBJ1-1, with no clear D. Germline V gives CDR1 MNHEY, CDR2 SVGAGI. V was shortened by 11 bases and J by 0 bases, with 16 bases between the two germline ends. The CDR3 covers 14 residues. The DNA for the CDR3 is TGTGCCGTCCTCGAGGCGGCCATGAACACTGAAGCTTTCTTT. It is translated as CAVLEAAMNTEAFF.